These 28 T cell receptor beta chains were sequenced from one sample in a study of blood T cell repertoires in COVID-19. Method: immunoSEQ multiplex PCR; TCRdb's copy keeps in-frame clones and lacks some. The sample lists 390,000 or so clones, 85% to 90% seen once, with approximately 9.3% in the top ten. Sample: PBMCs or T cells enriched from blood (not recorded which). The source of these receptors is a woman between 45 and 60 years old who had recovered from COVID-19.

The chain combines TRBV10-3 with TRBJ2-1, with 7 bases identical to TRBD1. Germline lookup yields CDR1 ENHRY and CDR2 SYGVKD. CDR3 size: 15 residues. V shed 6 bases, J shed 3 bases, and the junction held 8 bases outside the gene matches. CDR3 sequence (DNA): TGTGCCATCAGGGGTGGACAGGCGTACTACAATGAGCAGTTCTTC. Protein: CAIRGGQAYYNEQFF.

The chain has TRBV2 and TRBJ1-1; possible D gene TRBD1, 5 bases. The V gene's germline CDR1 is SNHLY and CDR2 FYNNEI. Trimming shortened V by 7 bases and J by 1 base, and 16 bases separated the two germline ends. The CDR3 consists of 15 residues. The CDR3 sequence: CASTERGTPNTEAFF. The CDR3 nucleotides are TGTGCCAGCACAGAGCGGGGCACCCCGAACACTGAAGCTTTCTTT.

About this clone: The sample contains more than one DNA sequence encoding this CDR3. This chain uses TRBV4-3 with TRBJ1-2; the D gene is possibly TRBD1 (5 bases). Germline CDR1 LGHNA, CDR2 YSLEER. Trimming took 0 bases from V and 2 from J, leaving 10 bases between them. The CDR3 length is 15 residues. The CDR3 protein is CASSQDRGGNYGYTF. CDR3 nucleotides: TGCGCCAGCAGCCAAGATAGGGGTGGAAACTATGGCTACACCTTC.

V is TRBV5-8 and J is TRBJ1-5; TRBD1 aligns across 11 bases. The CDR3 runs to 17 residues. Trimming removed 4 bases from V and 3 bases from J; junction bases left unmatched: 9. Germline-derived CDR1 and CDR2 are SGHTS and YDEGEE. CDR3 bases: TGTGCCAGCAGCCTGGGGACAGGGGGATCGGACAATCAGCCCCAGCATTTT. Residues: CASSLGTGGSDNQPQHF.

The chain carries TRBV28 and TRBJ1-5; no reliable D call. This CDR3 comprises 16 residues. From germline, CDR1 is MDHEN and CDR2 SYDVKM. The ends were cut back, 2 bases at V and 5 bases at J, with 16 bases in the middle. The CDR3 region is CASSLPPGDIYQPQHF. CDR3 coding DNA: TGTGCCAGCAGTTTACCCCCCGGTGACATATATCAGCCCCAGCATTTT.

The chain combines TRBV14 with TRBJ2-2, with 7 bases identical to TRBD1. Germline lookup yields CDR1 SGHDN and CDR2 FVKESK. This CDR3 contains 15 residues. V was clipped by 4 bases and J by 6 bases; unmatched bases: 8. DNA of the CDR3: TGTGCCAGCAGCCGACAGGGTTTGGGGTCCGGGGAGCTGTTTTTT. Amino acids: CASSRQGLGSGELFF.

This chain connects TRBV27 to TRBJ1-6, with D perhaps TRBD1 (6 bases). The CDR3 is 17 residues long. Germline V gene sequence: CDR1 MNHEY, CDR2 SMNVEV (reference sequence). Trimming pared 0 bases from V and 3 bases from J, leaving 12 bases between. CDR3 nucleotides: TGTGCCAGCAGTTTATCAACAGGGACCCTCTATAATTCACCCCTCCACTTT. Protein sequence: CASSLSTGTLYNSPLHF.

The V gene is TRBV7-9, the J gene TRBJ2-6, with a possible D match to TRBD1 (6 bases). The CDR3 spans 15 residues. The germline gives CDR1 SEHNR, CDR2 FQNEAQ (reference sequence). Trimming removed 1 base from V and 6 bases from J, with 10 bases in between. The CDR3 loop reads CASSLGSGAANVLTF. The CDR3, as DNA: TGTGCCAGCAGCTTAGGGTCAGGGGCGGCCAACGTCCTGACTTTC.

This chain joins TRBV6-5 and TRBJ1-6; 8 nucleotides agree with TRBD1. The CDR3 loop spans 13 amino acids. Germline V lookup: CDR1 MNHEY, CDR2 SVGAGI. V lost 7 bases and J lost 9; bases outside the gene matches: 5. The CDR3 DNA is TGTGCCAGCACCGGACAGGGTCCTTCACCCCTCCACTTT. It translates to CASTGQGPSPLHF.

This clone has more than one count but fewer than ten. This chain uses TRBV2 with TRBJ2-3; TRBD2 aligns across 8 bases. Germline-derived CDR1 and CDR2 are SNHLY and FYNNEI. V was pared by 7 bases and J by 1 base, with 10 bases of the junction left unmatched. The CDR3 extends over 16 amino acids. The CDR3 here is CASMVGSGGGTDTQYF. CDR3 nucleotides: TGTGCCAGCATGGTAGGGAGCGGGGGAGGCACAGATACGCAGTATTTT. Drawing the rest from reference TRBV2 and TRBJ2-3, the complete variable domain is EPEVTQTPSHQVTQMGQEVILRCVPISNHLYFYWYRQILGQKVEFLVSFYNNEISEKSEIFDDQFSVERPDGSNFTLKIRSTKLEDSAMYFCASMVGSGGGTDTQYFGPGTRLTVL.

The chain combines TRBV7-9 with TRBJ1-6; a possible D gene is TRBD1 (5 bases). There are 14 residues in the CDR3. The germline V and J ends were trimmed by 5 bases and 12 bases, with 17 bases remaining between them. Per the germline V gene, CDR1 is SEHNR and CDR2 is FQNEAQ (reference sequence). This CDR3 reads CASSPMGGLGPLHF. CDR3 DNA: TGTGCCAGCAGCCCGATGGGGGGGTTAGGACCCCTCCACTTT.

J is TRBJ2-5 and V is TRBV4-1; 8 nucleotides align to TRBD2. The CDR3 loop spans 17 amino acids. Germline V gene data show CDR1 as MGHRA and CDR2 as YSYEKL. The V gene end was trimmed by 2 bases and the J gene end by 3 bases; junction bases not matched to a gene: 11. The CDR3 here is CASSQTSGPVGEETQYF. The CDR3 DNA reads as TGCGCCAGCAGCCAAACTAGCGGACCTGTTGGTGAAGAGACCCAGTACTTC.

The rearrangement links TRBV30 to TRBJ1-1; TRBD1 might be the D (5 bases). CDR1 and CDR2 from the germline V gene are GTSNPN and SVGIG (reference sequence). V lost 0 bases and J lost 0, with 11 bases in between. The CDR3 runs 15 residues. The CDR3 sequence: CAWSVQAIMNTEAFF. The CDR3 DNA is TGTGCCTGGAGTGTACAGGCTATTATGAACACTGAAGCTTTCTTT.

This chain uses TRBV7-3 with TRBJ1-2, with TRBD1 identical over 9 bases. Germline CDR1 and CDR2: SGHTA and FQGTGA. The CDR3 contains 13 residues. Losses at the gene ends were 5 bases for V and 8 bases for J; bases not matched to a gene: 6. The CDR3 DNA sequence: TGTGCCAGCAGCCAGAACAGGGGGCAAGGCTACACCTTC. Translation: CASSQNRGQGYTF.

The chain couples TRBV14 to TRBJ1-5; 7 nucleotides align to TRBD1. The CDR3 length is 12 residues. Unmatched junction bases numbered 4, after V lost 6 bases and J lost 8 bases. Germline assignment: CDR1 SGHDN and CDR2 FVKESK. The CDR3 DNA sequence: TGTGCCAGCAGTCTACAGGGGAAGCCCCAGCATTTT. It codes for CASSLQGKPQHF.

Here the CDR3 DNA reads TGCAGGGCGGGAGGCACTGAAGCTTTCTTT. This translates into CRAGGTEAFF. The rearrangement joins TRBV20-1 to TRBJ1-1; no clear D gene. There are 10 residues in the CDR3. CDR1 is DFQATT, CDR2 SNEGSKA, per germline (reference sequence).

The table lists this clone with a count of one. This chain connects TRBV19 to TRBJ1-2; 12 bases line up with TRBD1. Germline CDR1 LNHDA, CDR2 SQIVND (reference sequence). After removal of 4 bases from V and 6 bases from J, the junction contained 6 bases not matched to a gene. CDR3 length equals 15 residues. CDR3 region: CASSTRDRGRNGYTF. DNA for the CDR3: TGTGCCAGTAGTACCCGGGACAGGGGGCGGAATGGCTACACCTTC.

As regards this clone: At the DNA level, this CDR3 is encoded by other sequences in the same sample as well. The rearrangement uses TRBV27 and TRBJ1-2; TRBD1 is a possible D gene (6 bases). Trimming left V 3 bases short and J 4 bases short, with 9 bases between. This CDR3 comprises 13 residues. Germline V gene lookup returns CDR1 MNHEY and CDR2 SMNVEV (reference sequence). CDR3 residues: CASSFTGFYGYTF. The CDR3 region has the DNA TGTGCCAGCAGTTTTACAGGGTTCTATGGCTACACCTTC.

The DNA for the CDR3 is TGTGCCACCAGTCCTGGGGGAGCGGGGACTGAAGCTTTCTTT. Encoded protein: CATSPGGAGTEAFF. The chain carries TRBV7-8 and TRBJ1-1; D may be TRBD1 (5 bases). Trimming cost V 10 bases and J 5 bases, with 20 bases left between them. This CDR3 spans 14 amino acids. Germline loops: CDR1 SGHVS, CDR2 FQNEAQ.

The chain couples TRBV7-2 to TRBJ2-7; TRBD1 matches at 9 bases. The V gene's germline CDR1 is SGHTA and CDR2 FQGNSA. V was pared by 5 bases and J by 0 bases, with 8 bases of the junction left unmatched. CDR3 length: 16 residues. The CDR3 DNA reads TGTGCCAGCAGCCTGCCCGGGACAGGGAGCTCCTACGAGCAGTACTTC. Translated: CASSLPGTGSSYEQYF.

This chain links TRBV19 with TRBJ1-1; D ambiguous. Trimming removed 0 bases at V and 6 bases at J, with 11 bases between. Germline V gene data show CDR1 as LNHDA and CDR2 as SQIVND (reference sequence). The CDR3 totals 14 residues. The CDR3 DNA reads as TGTGCCAGTAGTATAGATCGGGAGATGCCTGAAGCTTTCTTT. Encoded protein: CASSIDREMPEAFF.

This rearrangement joins TRBV5-6 to TRBJ1-5; unclear D gene. Trimming removed 2 bases at V and 4 bases at J, with 10 bases between. CDR1 and CDR2 from the germline V gene are SGHDT and YYEEEE. CDR3 length: 14 amino acids. CDR3 loop: CASSFWAMNQPQHF. CDR3 bases: TGTGCCAGCAGCTTTTGGGCGATGAATCAGCCCCAGCATTTT.

The genes are TRBV7-8 and TRBJ1-1; TRBD1 aligns across 7 bases. The CDR3 runs to 14 residues. CDR1 SGHVS and CDR2 FQNEAQ come from the germline V gene. V was pared by 4 bases and J by 1 base, with 3 bases of the junction left unmatched. This chain's CDR3 is CASSSGTANTEAFF. The CDR3 DNA reads TGTGCCAGCAGCTCCGGGACAGCGAACACTGAAGCTTTCTTT. The full variable domain, its missing parts supplied by reference TRBV7-8 and TRBJ1-1, is GAGVSQSPRYKVAKRGQDVALRCDPISGHVSLFWYQQALGQGPEFLTYFQNEAQLDKSGLPSDRFFAERPEGSVSTLKIQRTQQEDSAVYLCASSSGTANTEAFFGQGTRLTVV.

The chain is built from TRBV20-1 and TRBJ2-2; 7 positions match TRBD2. The CDR3 has 17 residues. Germline CDR1 and CDR2: DFQATT and SNEGSKA (reference sequence). The junction had 12 bases not matched to a gene; V was cut back by 5 bases and J by 0 bases. The CDR3 DNA reads as TGCAGTGCTCGTGCAGCGGGGACGAACGCGAACACCGGGGAGCTGTTTTTT. It encodes CSARAAGTNANTGELFF.

This chain uses TRBV27 with TRBJ1-1; possibly TRBD1 for D (5 bases). This CDR3 has 16 residues. The germline gives CDR1 MNHEY, CDR2 SMNVEV (reference sequence). The germline V and J ends were trimmed by 6 bases and 2 bases, with 19 bases remaining between them. CDR3 amino acids: CASRLSGDSGNTEAFF. Here the CDR3 DNA reads TGTGCCAGCAGGCTAAGCGGGGACTCTGGAAACACTGAAGCTTTCTTT.

The chain recombines TRBV6-1 with TRBJ1-4, with TRBD1 matching over 9 bases. The ends lost 4 bases at V and 8 bases at J; junction bases unmatched: 11. Germline loops: CDR1 MNHNS, CDR2 SASEGT. The CDR3 sequence is 16 residues long. This chain's CDR3 is CASSATYRGLYEKLFF. In DNA, the CDR3 is TGTGCCAGCAGTGCGACCTACAGGGGGCTGTACGAAAAACTGTTTTTT.

The chain uses TRBV30 and TRBJ1-2; 9 bases fit TRBD1. CDR3 length: 15 residues. From germline, CDR1 is GTSNPN and CDR2 SVGIG (reference sequence). With 4 bases clipped from V and 4 bases from J, the junction kept 10 bases outside the gene matches. The CDR3 nucleotides read TGTGCCTGGACACCGGGACAGGGTATGGGCTATGGCTACACCTTC. Its protein product is CAWTPGQGMGYGYTF.

This clone has only one observation. The chain joins TRBV7-9 to TRBJ2-2; TRBD2 aligns across 8 bases. The CDR3 loop spans 14 amino acids. CDR1 is SEHNR, CDR2 FQNEAQ, per germline (reference sequence). Unmatched junction bases numbered 10, after V lost 11 bases and J lost 5 bases. The CDR3 nucleotides are TGTGCCTTGGGGACTCGGGAGGGAACCGGGGAGCTGTTTTTT. This sequence encodes CALGTREGTGELFF.